These T cell receptor beta chains were read from a single sample in a study of TIL therapy for anti-PD-1-resistant metastatic lung cancer. Measured with immunoSEQ multiplex PCR; TCRdb has only the in-frame clones, and not every one. The data hold about 16,000 clones, with approximately 69% observed a single time. This specimen consisted of blood, obtained at baseline. The origin of the receptors is a person between 25 and 80 years old with non-small cell lung cancer. The CDR3 runs from the conserved cysteine through the conserved F or W. A D gene is named only where the DNA matches it firmly. Not every row has a clone size; where given, it reads once, few, many or a size class.

>.|TRBV2|TRBD1|15|TRBJ1-2
CASSDRLTTGEGYTF
TGTGCCAGCAGTGACCGATTAACGACAGGGGAGGGCTACACCTTC
>.|TRBV6-1|.|13|TRBJ1-6
CASILGVTSPLHF
TGTGCCAGCATTTTAGGCGTAACTTCACCCCTCCACTTT
>.|TRBV5-1|.|13|TRBJ2-7
CASSFLGVNEQYF
TGCGCCAGCAGCTTTCTGGGAGTAAACGAGCAGTACTTC
>.|TRBV28|TRBD1|11|TRBJ2-4
CASTGRDSTLF
TGTGCCAGCACCGGCCGGGACAGTACCCTCTTC
>.|TRBV30|.|13|TRBJ2-3
CAWGGTSTDTQYF
TGTGCCTGGGGCGGGACTAGCACAGATACGCAGTATTTT
>.|TRBV5-6|.|16|TRBJ1-3
CASSLDGGISGNTIYF
TGTGCCAGCAGCTTGGATGGGGGGATCTCTGGAAACACCATATATTTT
>.|TRBV6-1|TRBD2|19|TRBJ2-1
CASSKGLAGDTSSYNEQFF
TGTGCCAGCAGTAAAGGACTAGCGGGGGACACGAGCTCCTACAATGAGCAGTTCTTC
>once|TRBV6-1|TRBD2|15|TRBJ2-5
CASRQGLAGGETQYF
TGTGCCAGCAGACAGGGACTAGCGGGGGGAGAGACCCAGTACTTC
>.|TRBV11-2|.|14|TRBJ2-3
CASSWDSPPDTQYF
TGTGCCAGCAGTTGGGACTCCCCCCCGGATACGCAGTATTTT
>.|TRBV9|TRBD1|15|TRBJ1-2
CASSVGQGGVYGYTF
TGTGCCAGCAGCGTGGGGCAGGGGGGAGTCTATGGCTACACCTTC
>few|TRBV7-9|.|13|TRBJ1-4
CASSPGSNEKLFF
TGTGCCAGCAGCCCAGGGTCCAATGAAAAACTGTTTTTT